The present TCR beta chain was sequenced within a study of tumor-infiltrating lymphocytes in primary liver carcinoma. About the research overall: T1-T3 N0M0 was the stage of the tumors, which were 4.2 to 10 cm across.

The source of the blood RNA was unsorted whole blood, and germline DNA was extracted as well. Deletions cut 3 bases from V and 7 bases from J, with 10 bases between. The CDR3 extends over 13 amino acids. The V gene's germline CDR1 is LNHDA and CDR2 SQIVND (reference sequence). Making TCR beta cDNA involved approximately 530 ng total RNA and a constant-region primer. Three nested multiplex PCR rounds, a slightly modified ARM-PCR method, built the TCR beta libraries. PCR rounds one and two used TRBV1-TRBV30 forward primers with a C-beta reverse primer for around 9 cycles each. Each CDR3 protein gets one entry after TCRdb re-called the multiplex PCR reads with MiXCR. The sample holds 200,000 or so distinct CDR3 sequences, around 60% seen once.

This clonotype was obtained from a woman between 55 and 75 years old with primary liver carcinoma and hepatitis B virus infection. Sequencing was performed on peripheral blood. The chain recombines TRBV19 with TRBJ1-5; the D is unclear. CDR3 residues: CASSIGSGQPQHF. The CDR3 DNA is TGTGCCAGTAGTATCGGTTCTGGGCAGCCCCAGCATTTT.